Listed below are T cell receptor beta chains from one sample, sequenced in a study of cytomegalovirus exposure and HLA in healthy donors. Measured with immunoSEQ multiplex PCR; TCRdb has only the in-frame clones, and not every one. The sample yields roughly 180,000 clones, approximately 88% seen once. The sample comprised PBMCs. These receptors were taken from a man aged 25-40 years in good health and CMV-seronegative. Each CDR3 is given with its conserved first and last residue. D genes are given only for firm matches. Some rows have no size entry. The others give once, few or many, or a class for an expanded clone.

length | D | size | J | V | DNA | CDR3
16 | TRBD1 | NA | TRBJ2-7 | TRBV28 | TGTGCCAGCAGTTTACCCTCGGACAGGAACGCCTACGAGCAGTACTTC | CASSLPSDRNAYEQYF
15 | TRBD2 | NA | TRBJ2-2 | TRBV6-1 | TGTGCCAGCAGTTGGACTAGCGGGGGTCCCGGGGAGCTGTTTTTT | CASSWTSGGPGELFF
14 | NA | NA | TRBJ2-5 | TRBV30 | TGTGCCTGGTTTGTCAGGGGAAACCAAGAGACCCAGTACTTC | CAWFVRGNQETQYF
15 | TRBD2 | NA | TRBJ2-3 | TRBV11-2 | TGTGCCAGCAGCTTAGAACTAGCGGGCACAGATACGCAGTATTTT | CASSLELAGTDTQYF
15 | NA | NA | TRBJ1-4 | TRBV6-5 | TGTGCCAGCAGTTATACGGGGGTGCTTAATGAAAAACTGTTTTTT | CASSYTGVLNEKLFF
17 | TRBD1 | NA | TRBJ1-1 | TRBV5-1 | TGCGCCAGCGGCTTGGAATGGGGACAGGGGGCAAGGTCTGAAGCTTTCTTT | CASGLEWGQGARSEAFF
14 | TRBD2 | once | TRBJ2-7 | TRBV5-5 | TGTGCCAGCAGCTCCCAGGGACTAGCCTACGAGCAGTACTTC | CASSSQGLAYEQYF
15 | NA | NA | TRBJ1-1 | TRBV5-1 | TGCGCCAGCAGCCAGGACAGATTCATGAACACTGAAGCTTTCTTT | CASSQDRFMNTEAFF
14 | NA | NA | TRBJ1-1 | TRBV5-1 | TGCGCCAGCAGCTTGGACAGGGCGGAGACTGAAGCTTTCTTT | CASSLDRAETEAFF
16 | TRBD2 | NA | TRBJ2-3 | TRBV13 | TGTGCCAGCAGCTATAGCGGGAGGGATAGCACAGATACGCAGTATTTT | CASSYSGRDSTDTQYF
16 | NA | NA | TRBJ2-3 | TRBV4-1 | TGCGCCAGCAGCCAGCTGTCTACCCCTAGCACAGATACGCAGTATTTT | CASSQLSTPSTDTQYF
14 | NA | once | TRBJ1-1 | TRBV11-2 | TGTGCCAGCAGCTTACCGGGGTTGAGGAGGCCTGCTTTCTTT | CASSLPGLRRPAFF
15 | NA | NA | TRBJ1-2 | TRBV13 | TGTGCCAGCAGCTTAGGCAGTACAGGGCACTATGGCTACACCTTC | CASSLGSTGHYGYTF
16 | NA | NA | TRBJ1-6 | TRBV5-1 | TGCGCCAGCAGCTTGTCTTTTAGTGGTCTTAATTCACCCCTCCACTTT | CASSLSFSGLNSPLHF
16 | NA | once | TRBJ2-2 | TRBV7-9 | TGTGCCAGCAGCTTATACGGAGTCCGGCGAGGCGGGGAGCTGTTTTTT | CASSLYGVRRGGELFF
17 | TRBD2 | NA | TRBJ2-1 | TRBV7-2 | TGTGCCAGCAGCTTAGTAACTAGCGGGATGTCCTACAATGAGCAGTTCTTC | CASSLVTSGMSYNEQFF
13 | NA | NA | TRBJ2-1 | TRBV9 | TGTGCCAGCAGCGTCCCCCAGGACAATGAGCAGTTCTTC | CASSVPQDNEQFF
15 | TRBD1 | NA | TRBJ1-6 | TRBV7-9 | TGTGCCAGCAGCCTCGACAGGGGTTTTGGCTCACCCCTCCACTTT | CASSLDRGFGSPLHF
13 | TRBD2 | NA | TRBJ2-7 | TRBV30 | TGTGCCCAGCTGGGGAGCGGGAGCTACGAGCAGTACTTC | CAQLGSGSYEQYF
12 | NA | NA | TRBJ2-7 | TRBV11-2 | TGTGCCAGCAGCTCCATGGGCATCGAGCAGTACTTC | CASSSMGIEQYF
16 | TRBD2 | NA | TRBJ2-3 | TRBV27 | TGTGCCAGCAGTCAGAAGACTAGCGGGATCACAGATACGCAGTATTTT | CASSQKTSGITDTQYF
13 | TRBD2 | NA | TRBJ2-1 | TRBV7-6 | TGTGCCAGCAGCGCTAGCGGGGGGGCCCGGCGGTTCTTC | CASSASGGARRFF
14 | TRBD2 | NA | TRBJ2-5 | TRBV30 | TGTGCCTGGAGTGGTAGCGGGAGTAGGGAGACCCAGTACTTC | CAWSGSGSRETQYF
16 | TRBD2 | NA | TRBJ2-5 | TRBV27 | TGTGCCAGCAGTTTATCGTCACCGGGAGGAAGGGAGACCCAGTACTTC | CASSLSSPGGRETQYF
17 | NA | once | TRBJ2-6 | TRBV5-1 | TGCGCCAGCAGCTTGGGACAGTCCAACTCTGGGGCCAACGTCCTGACTTTC | CASSLGQSNSGANVLTF
18 | NA | NA | TRBJ1-4 | TRBV12-2 | TGTGCAAGTCGCTTAGTCGTCAGGGGGAAACTGGCTAATGAAAAACTGTTTTTT | CASRLVVRGKLANEKLFF
15 | NA | few | TRBJ2-7 | TRBV9 | TGTGCCAGCAGCGCCGGATTAGGGGGTACCTACGAGCAGTACTTC | CASSAGLGGTYEQYF
14 | TRBD1 | NA | TRBJ1-5 | TRBV28 | TGTGCCAGCAGCCCGACAGGGTTCGGGCAGCCCCAGCATTTT | CASSPTGFGQPQHF
14 | TRBD2 | NA | TRBJ2-7 | TRBV5-1 | TGCGCCAGCAGACAGAGCGGGGGGGCCGACGAGCAGTACTTC | CASRQSGGADEQYF
15 | TRBD1 | NA | TRBJ1-1 | TRBV10-3 | TGTGCCATCAGACAGCCGGGACAGGGTAACACTGAAGCTTTCTTT | CAIRQPGQGNTEAFF
14 | TRBD1 | NA | TRBJ1-5 | TRBV7-9 | TGTGCCAGCAGCTCGGACAGGGAGGGCCAGCCCCAGCATTTT | CASSSDREGQPQHF
13 | NA | NA | TRBJ1-1 | TRBV5-1 | TGCGCCAGCAGCTGGGGGGGCGGCACTGAAGCTTTCTTT | CASSWGGGTEAFF
15 | TRBD1 | NA | TRBJ2-2 | TRBV5-4 | TGTGCCAGCAGCTTGACAGGGGGCGACACCGGGGAGCTGTTTTTT | CASSLTGGDTGELFF
14 | NA | NA | TRBJ1-1 | TRBV19 | TGTGCCAGTAGCCTAGACAGACGACGGACTGAAGCTTTCTTT | CASSLDRRRTEAFF
14 | NA | NA | TRBJ1-4 | TRBV2 | TGTGCCAGCAGTGAGCTGATACAAAATGAAAAACTGTTTTTT | CASSELIQNEKLFF
17 | TRBD1 | few | TRBJ2-2 | TRBV5-1 | TGCGCCAGCAGCGCCGGGACAGGGGGCGCAGGCACCGGGGAGCTGTTTTTT | CASSAGTGGAGTGELFF
14 | TRBD1 | NA | TRBJ2-1 | TRBV29-1 | TGCAGCGTTAAGGGACAGGGGCGGTTCAATGAGCAGTTCTTC | CSVKGQGRFNEQFF
11 | NA | NA | TRBJ2-7 | TRBV6-5 | TGTGCCAGCAGTCATCACTACGAGCAGTACTTC | CASSHHYEQYF
15 | TRBD2 | NA | TRBJ2-5 | TRBV5-6 | TGTGCCAGCAGCCCCCCGGGGGGGATGATGCTAGAGCAGTACTTC | CASSPPGGMMLEQYF
15 | TRBD1 | once | TRBJ2-3 | TRBV7-6 | TGTGCCAGCAGCGCGACAGGGGGCGAAGCAGATACGCAGTATTTT | CASSATGGEADTQYF